A selection of T cell receptor beta chains follows, all from one sample in a study of neurological immune-mediated disorders. TCRdb reprocessed the 5' RACE reads with MiXCR, giving one entry per CDR3 protein. The sample contains approximately 68,000 distinct CDR3 sequences, around 4.8% of which appear only once. Source material: PBMCs. The receptors were gathered from a woman in her seventies with multiple sclerosis. Each CDR3 is given with its conserved first and last residue. The D gene is left open where the match is weak. Size tells how often a clone was seen (once, few, many) or the class of an expanded clone, and some rows leave it out.

j_call d_call v_call clone_size cdr3_nt cdr3_aa
TRBJ2-7 TRBD2 TRBV20-1 many TGCAGTGCTACGACTAGCGCCAGCTCCTACGAGCAGTACTTC CSATTSASSYEQYF
TRBJ2-5 - TRBV20-1 medium-sized TGCAGTGCTAGACTGGTTGGAAGTGAGACCCAGTACTTC CSARLVGSETQYF
TRBJ1-5 - TRBV5-6 many TGTGCCAGCAGCTTGAGAGGAAACCGCAATCAGCCCCAGCATTTT CASSLRGNRNQPQHF
TRBJ2-1 - TRBV6-6 many TGTGCCAGCACTAAGGGAGATGAGCAGTTCTTC CASTKGDEQFF
TRBJ1-5 TRBD1 TRBV20-1 many TGCAGTGCATTTCCGACAGGGACAAATCAGCCCCAGCATTTT CSAFPTGTNQPQHF
TRBJ2-7 - TRBV20-1 many TGCAGTGCTAGCGGGGCCTACGAGCAGTACTTC CSASGAYEQYF
TRBJ2-7 - TRBV10-3 many TGTGCCATCAGTGAGGCTACGCGACCCTACGAGCAGTACTTC CAISEATRPYEQYF
TRBJ2-1 TRBD2 TRBV6-5 many TGTGCCAGCAGTTACTCGACGGGACTAGCGGACTACAATGAGCAGTTCTTC CASSYSTGLADYNEQFF
TRBJ2-7 - TRBV12-3/TRBV12-4 many TGTGCCAGCAGCTCGCCCCGAGGCCGTGAGCAGTACTTC CASSSPRGREQYF
TRBJ1-2 TRBD1 TRBV12-3/TRBV12-4 - TGTGCCAGCAGTTTGTCTGGGACAGGGAACTTC CASSLSGTGNF
TRBJ1-2 - TRBV20-1 many TGCAGTGCTAGAGATGGATTAGGAGGAGGCTATGGCTACACCTTC CSARDGLGGGYGYTF
TRBJ1-2 TRBD1 TRBV12-3/TRBV12-4 many TGTGCCAGCAGTCGGGACAGCGGCTATGGCTACACCTTC CASSRDSGYGYTF
TRBJ1-1 TRBD1 TRBV6-5 many TGTGCCAGCAGTTGGATCTCCGACAGGGCGGTTACTGAAGCTTTCTTT CASSWISDRAVTEAFF
TRBJ2-7 TRBD2 TRBV12-3/TRBV12-4 many TGTGCCAGCACCCGAGGGGTAGCGGGAACCTACGAGCAGTACTTC CASTRGVAGTYEQYF
TRBJ1-5 - TRBV2 many TGTGCCAGCGTGGGACTAAATCAGCCCCAGCATTTT CASVGLNQPQHF
TRBJ1-1 TRBD1 TRBV20-1 medium-sized TGCAGTGCCACTACGGGACAGCTGAACACTGAAGCTTTCTTT CSATTGQLNTEAFF
TRBJ1-4 TRBD1 TRBV18 many TGTGCCAGCTCGCCATTCGACAGGGCCGCTAATGAAAAACTGTTTTTT CASSPFDRAANEKLFF
TRBJ2-5 TRBD1 TRBV3-1 many TGTGCCAGCAGCTTTCCGGGACAGCGAAAGCAAGAGACCCAGTACTTC CASSFPGQRKQETQYF
TRBJ1-2 - TRBV4-2 few TGTGCCAGCAGCCCCATCGGGGGGGCCCTAAACTCCAACTATGGCTACACCTTC CASSPIGGALNSNYGYTF
TRBJ2-7 TRBD2 TRBV3-1 many TGTGCCAGCAGCCAAGGTTGGACTAGGAGCGAGCAGTACTTC CASSQGWTRSEQYF
TRBJ2-2 - TRBV6-2/TRBV6-3 few TGTGCCAGCAGACCCGGAGGAATCGGGGAGCTGTTTTTT CASRPGGIGELFF
TRBJ2-1 - TRBV7-2 many TGTGCCAGCAGCTTACTACCAGTTCCGTTCTTC CASSLLPVPFF
TRBJ1-3 - TRBV7-9 many TGTGCCAGCAGCTTTACCGGGACGCCTGGAAACACCATATATTTT CASSFTGTPGNTIYF
TRBJ1-2 - TRBV20-1 - TGCAGTGCTAGAGCGACGTTGACAGGCGAATTTAACTATGGCTACACCTTC CSARATLTGEFNYGYTF
TRBJ1-5 - TRBV5-1 many TGCGCCAGCAGCTCCTATCCCGGTAGCAATCAGCCCCAGCATTTT CASSSYPGSNQPQHF
TRBJ2-5 TRBD2 TRBV4-1 few TGCGCCAGCAGCCAACCCTTGGGACTAGCGGGAGAAGAGACCCAGTACTTC CASSQPLGLAGEETQYF
TRBJ2-1 - TRBV6-6 few TGTGCCAGCAGCCTCAGCACTCATGACAATGAGCAGTTCTTC CASSLSTHDNEQFF
TRBJ1-1 TRBD1 TRBV30 many TGTGCCTGGAGTGTTAACAGGGGGAACACTGAAGCTTTCTTT CAWSVNRGNTEAFF
TRBJ2-1 TRBD2 TRBV11-2 many TGTGCCAGCAGCTTAGTACTAGCGGGGGGCAATGAGCAGTTCTTC CASSLVLAGGNEQFF
TRBJ1-1 TRBD1 TRBV20-1 - TGCAGTGATAGAGACAGGGACACTGAAGCTTTCTTT CSDRDRDTEAFF
TRBJ2-5 - TRBV7-9 few TGTGCCAGCAGCTTAGGTGGACAGACTCAAGAGACCCAGTACTTC CASSLGGQTQETQYF
TRBJ1-1 TRBD1 TRBV5-1 many TGCGCCAGCAGTAGGGACAGCCGGAACACTGAAGCTTTCTTT CASSRDSRNTEAFF
TRBJ2-3 - TRBV20-1 many TGCAGTGCTAGAGACCGAGGCCGGACAGATACGCAGTATTTT CSARDRGRTDTQYF
TRBJ2-2 TRBD1 TRBV5-6 - TGTGCCAGCAGTAATTCCGGGACAGCGAACACCGGGGAGCTGTTTTTT CASSNSGTANTGELFF
TRBJ1-2 - TRBV5-1 many TGCGCCAGCAGCTTGGAACAGGGCGGCTACACCTTC CASSLEQGGYTF
TRBJ1-5 - TRBV27 few TGTGCCAGCCGCCCAGGGATCATTGGCAATCAGCCCCAGCATTTT CASRPGIIGNQPQHF
TRBJ2-7 TRBD2 TRBV3-1 many TGTGCCAGCAGCCAAGGCCTAGTAGGTGTCGGGACTAGCGGGCCCTACGAGCAGTACTTC CASSQGLVGVGTSGPYEQYF
TRBJ2-2 TRBD1 TRBV7-9 many TGTGCCAGCAGCTTCCCCCGTGGACAGGCCAACACCGGGGAGCTGTTTTTT CASSFPRGQANTGELFF
TRBJ2-7 - TRBV12-3/TRBV12-4 many TGTGCCAGCAGTACCCGAGGGGGGGGGCTCGACGAGCAGTACTTC CASSTRGGGLDEQYF
TRBJ1-4 - TRBV29-1 many TGCAGCGTTGCCGGACACACGACAGAGACTGCAACTAATGAAAAACTGTTTTTT CSVAGHTTETATNEKLFF
TRBJ2-1 TRBD1 TRBV27 many TGTGCCACCCTGGGACAGATCTACAATGAGCAGTTCTTC CATLGQIYNEQFF
TRBJ2-3 TRBD2 TRBV20-1 many TGCAGTGCTCCTCGGGACTACCACACAGATACGCAGTATTTT CSAPRDYHTDTQYF
TRBJ2-5 TRBD2 TRBV20-1 many TGCAGTGCGTCGACTAGCGGGGGGGTAGAGACCCAGTACTTC CSASTSGGVETQYF
TRBJ2-1 TRBD2 TRBV29-1 many TGCAGCGTAGGGACTATCTACAATGAGCAGTTCTTC CSVGTIYNEQFF
TRBJ2-2 - TRBV2 many TGTGCCAGCACCAGCGCCCAGGGAGGAGCCGGGGAGCTGTTTTTT CASTSAQGGAGELFF
TRBJ2-5 - TRBV5-1 many TGCGCCAGCAGCTCCCCAGGGACGGAGACCCAGTACTTC CASSSPGTETQYF
TRBJ1-1 - TRBV20-1 many TGCAGTGCCTTCGGGGGATCCACTGAAGCTTTCTTT CSAFGGSTEAFF
TRBJ2-3 - TRBV5-1 many TGCGCCAGCAGCTTGGTGGGGACTTCCACAGATACGCAGTATTTT CASSLVGTSTDTQYF
TRBJ2-1 - TRBV29-1 many TGCAGCGGGCGATTGGATTTGGGCAATGAGCAGTTCTTC CSGRLDLGNEQFF
TRBJ2-7 TRBD2 TRBV9 many TGTGCCAGCAGCCCCGCGGGAGCTAGCGGGACGAGCTCCTACGAGCAGTACTTC CASSPAGASGTSSYEQYF
TRBJ1-2 - TRBV5-1 many TGCGCCAGCTCCAAGGGCGGCAGCAATCGTTACACCTTC CASSKGGSNRYTF